These 15 T cell receptor beta chains were sequenced from one sample in a study of cytomegalovirus exposure and HLA in healthy donors (TCRdb year 2017). The library was prepared using the immunoSEQ multiplex PCR assay. For the multiplex PCR, a mixture combining 60 forward primers for TCR Vbeta segments and 13 reverse primers for TCR Jbeta segments was used. The immuneACCESS repertoire file appears here via TCRdb, limited to in-frame rearrangements. These files lack a portion of the clones; in checked studies, under half of the deficit traces to unresolved V genes, and the cause of the others is not known. This sample is represented by 150,000 to 200,000 clones; 80% of them were singletons. The top ten clonotypes cover 1.1% of the sample. Sequenced: PBMCs. These receptors all stem from a woman between 40 and 55 years old in good health and CMV-seronegative.

The chain couples TRBV27 to TRBJ2-3; the match to TRBD2 covers 12 bases. The germline CDR1 and CDR2 sequences are MNHEY and SMNVEV (reference sequence). The V and J ends lost 8 bases and 5 bases, in that order; junction bases with no gene match: 5. The CDR3 runs 14 residues. CDR3 sequence reads: CASHPSGGGDTQYF. In nucleotides, the CDR3 is TGTGCCAGCCACCCTAGCGGGGGGGGAGATACGCAGTATTTT.

The J gene is TRBJ2-2, the V gene TRBV19, with 13 bases that match TRBD2. The ends lost 9 bases at V and 7 bases at J; junction bases unmatched: 8. Per germline, CDR1 LNHDA and CDR2 SQIVND (reference sequence). The CDR3 covers 15 residues. CDR3 amino acids: CASKTSGRSDGELFF. CDR3 DNA sequence: TGTGCCAGCAAGACTAGCGGGAGGAGTGACGGGGAGCTGTTTTTT.

A single count supports this clone. This chain connects TRBV2 to TRBJ2-5; TRBD2 matches at 9 bases. Germline trimming cut 11 bases from V and 2 bases from J; bases unmatched to any gene: 12. The CDR3 is 15 amino acids. CDR1 and CDR2 from the germline V gene are SNHLY and FYNNEI. CDR3 region: CAGGRDSGSQETQYF. CDR3 coding DNA: TGTGCCGGGGGGAGGGATAGCGGGAGTCAAGAGACCCAGTACTTC. The complete variable domain, with remaining parts taken from reference TRBV2 and TRBJ2-5, reads EPEVTQTPSHQVTQMGQEVILRCVPISNHLYFYWYRQILGQKVEFLVSFYNNEISEKSEIFDDQFSVERPDGSNFTLKIRSTKLEDSAMYFCAGGRDSGSQETQYFGPGTRLLVL.

This clone was observed a handful of times. This sequence joins TRBV6-5 and TRBJ2-5; D perhaps matches TRBD1 (6 bases). The CDR3 runs to 13 residues. Trimming stripped 5 bases from V and 4 bases from J, with 11 bases between. Germline V lookup: CDR1 MNHEY, CDR2 SVGAGI. The CDR3 DNA follows: TGTGCCAGCAGTGCTCCAGGGGCAGAGACCCAGTACTTC. This translates into CASSAPGAETQYF.

V usage is TRBV11-3 and J usage is TRBJ2-1; 9 bases match TRBD1. V shed 3 bases and J 7 bases; nucleotides not matched to a gene: 4. This CDR3 is built from 14 residues. Per the germline V gene, CDR1 is SGHNT and CDR2 is YENEEA. DNA for the CDR3: TGTGCCAGCAGCTTTGGGACAGGGCGGAATGAGCAGTTCTTC. This sequence encodes CASSFGTGRNEQFF. The full variable domain, its missing parts supplied by reference TRBV11-3 and TRBJ2-1, is EAGVVQSPRYKIIEKKQPVAFWCNPISGHNTLYWYLQNLGQGPELLIRYENEEAVDDSQLPKDRFSAERLKGVDSTLKIQPAELGDSAVYLCASSFGTGRNEQFFGPGTRLTVL.

The chain carries TRBV4-3 and TRBJ2-1; D not resolved. The V gene's germline CDR1 is LGHNA and CDR2 YSLEER. CDR3 length: 13 residues. Trimming removed 1 base from V and 4 bases from J, with 5 bases in between. The CDR3 DNA follows: TGCGCCAGCAGCCAAGGAGAATACAATGAGCAGTTCTTC. Translation gives CASSQGEYNEQFF.

About this clone itself: A junction end diverges from the germline sequence, so it may reflect a read error. The chain has TRBV5-1 and TRBJ2-5; D gene ambiguous. This CDR3 is built from 13 residues. Germline values: CDR1 SGHRS, CDR2 YFSETQ. CDR3 protein: CASSLAQQEAQYF. For the CDR3, the DNA is TGCGCCAGCAGCTTGGCACAACAAGAGGCCCAGTACTTC.

This sequence joins TRBV18 and TRBJ2-7; D might be TRBD1 (7 bases). Trimming pared 3 bases from V and 5 bases from J, leaving 20 bases between. The germline gives CDR1 KGHSH, CDR2 LQKENI. The CDR3 runs to 16 residues. The CDR3 loop is CASSPSLRQGGHEQYF. CDR3 nucleotides: TGTGCCAGCTCACCCTCCCTGAGGCAGGGGGGCCACGAGCAGTACTTC.

This clone appeared a single time. The gene calls are TRBV5-1 and TRBJ1-1; unclear D gene. Germline CDR1 SGHRS, CDR2 YFSETQ. There are 16 residues in the CDR3. The germline V and J ends were trimmed by 0 bases and 5 bases, with 17 bases remaining between them. The CDR3 loop is CASSLAELAGRTEAFF. The CDR3 DNA sequence: TGCGCCAGCAGCTTGGCCGAATTGGCAGGAAGGACTGAAGCTTTCTTT. Looking up the rest from reference TRBV5-1 and TRBJ1-1 gives the full variable domain: KAGVTQTPRYLIKTRGQQVTLSCSPISGHRSVSWYQQTPGQGLQFLFEYFSETQRNKGNFPGRFSGRQFSNSRSEMNVSTLELGDSALYLCASSLAELAGRTEAFFGQGTRLTVV.

About this clone itself: Different DNA sequences within this sample yield the same CDR3. The V and J genes are TRBV9 and TRBJ2-3, with D maybe TRBD2 (5 bases). Trimming shortened V by 4 bases and J by 9 bases, and 9 bases separated the two germline ends. Germline CDR1 SGDLS, CDR2 YYNGEE. This CDR3 has 11 amino acids. CDR3 bases: TGTGCCAGCAGCTCCACGGGGACGCAGTATTTT. Amino acids: CASSSTGTQYF.

The V gene is TRBV5-1, the J gene TRBJ1-2; the D is unclear. Germline V lookup: CDR1 SGHRS, CDR2 YFSETQ. The V end was cut by 6 bases, the J end by 4 bases, with 16 bases between. The CDR3 is 14 residues long. Here the CDR3 reads CASNPGSLGYGYTF. The CDR3 DNA reads TGCGCCAGCAACCCGGGGTCACTGGGCTATGGCTACACCTTC.

The rearrangement uses TRBV14 and TRBJ2-6; 8 bases are shared with TRBD1. V shed 3 bases and J 4 bases; nucleotides not matched to a gene: 14. The length of the CDR3 is 19 residues. Per the germline V gene, CDR1 is SGHDN and CDR2 is FVKESK. The CDR3 nucleotides are TGTGCCAGCAGCCACCTGTACCGGGACAGGACCCTCGGGGCCAACGTCCTGACTTTC. Its protein is CASSHLYRDRTLGANVLTF.

This chain uses TRBV4-1 with TRBJ1-1; 7 nucleotides align to TRBD1. CDR1 is MGHRA, CDR2 YSYEKL, per germline. The V and J ends lost 4 bases and 3 bases, in that order; junction bases with no gene match: 14. The CDR3 is made up of 17 amino acids. This chain's CDR3 is CASSPLLKQGKDTEAFF. In DNA, the CDR3 is TGCGCCAGCAGCCCACTTCTAAAACAGGGGAAAGACACTGAAGCTTTCTTT.

J is TRBJ2-6 and V is TRBV29-1; D gene unclear. The CDR3 is 13 amino acids. Germline CDR1 and CDR2: SQVTM and ANQGSEA. The ends were cut back, 1 base at V and 4 bases at J, with 5 bases in the middle. CDR3 bases: TGCAGCGTTGAAGGGGCCGGGGCCAACGTCCTGACTTTC. This codes for CSVEGAGANVLTF. The full variable domain, completed using reference TRBV29-1 and TRBJ2-6, is SAVISQKPSRDICQRGTSLTIQCQVDSQVTMMFWYRQQPGQSLTLIATANQGSEATYESGFVIDKFPISRPNLTFSTLTVSNMSPEDSSIYLCSVEGAGANVLTFGAGSRLTVL.

The rearrangement uses TRBV4-1 and TRBJ1-5, with TRBD1 identical over 9 bases. Trimming at V came to 2 bases and at J to 3 bases, leaving 2 bases not matched to a gene. Germline V gene sequence: CDR1 MGHRA, CDR2 YSYEKL. The CDR3 totals 15 residues. This chain's CDR3 is CASSQTGGLNQPQHF. In DNA form, the CDR3 reads TGCGCCAGCAGCCAAACAGGGGGCCTCAATCAGCCCCAGCATTTT.